This TCR beta chain comes out of a study of identical twins. Trimming pared 0 bases from V and 3 bases from J, leaving 6 bases between. The CDR3 length is 13 residues. Germline V gene lookup returns CDR1 MNHNY and CDR2 SVGAGI (reference sequence). In regard to this clonotype: The antigen remains unidentified.

Unique molecular identifiers were present on cDNA, and template switching added a universal primer site. TCRdb ran MiXCR on the 5' RACE reads and lists one entry per CDR3 protein. The sample consists of some 330,000 distinct CDR3 sequences, 8.5% to 10% of them appearing once. Study-level points and caveats: One should note that invariant MAIT and iNKT cells could partly confound zero-insertion analyses. Excess twin sharing in beta out-of-frame sequences was weaker.

The sample taken for sequencing was naive T cells sorted from blood. This chain uses TRBV6-6 with TRBJ2-7; D call uncertain. The sequence was collected from a woman between 50 and 59 years old in good health. DNA for the CDR3: TGTGCCAGCAGTTACTCGAGCGACTACGAGCAGTACGTC. Its translation is CASSYSSDYEQYV.